One and the same sample provided the 17 T cell receptor beta chains below, sequenced in a study of T-cell memory formation after mild COVID-19. TCRdb reprocessed the 5' RACE reads via MiXCR and lists one record per CDR3 protein. The sample records 210,000 or so distinct CDR3 sequences, about 10% being singletons. The sequenced sample consisted of PBMCs or a T cell subset sorted from them (not recorded which). These receptors came from a man aged 18 to 35 who had mild COVID-19 (a few samples of this study predate the infection). Cell type and time point are not known.

There are many counts of this clonotype. The CDR3 DNA sequence: TGCGCCAGCAGCTTCGGGGGCAGCACAGATACGCAGTATTTT. It translates to CASSFGGSTDTQYF. The chain employs TRBV5-1 and TRBJ2-3; D is possibly TRBD1 or TRBD2 (6 bases each). Trimming cost V 2 bases and J 0 bases, with 7 bases left between them. The CDR3 covers 14 residues. Germline V gene sequence: CDR1 SGHRS, CDR2 YFSETQ.

This chain joins TRBV7-9 and TRBJ2-7; no clear D. Trimming removed 5 bases from V and 0 bases from J, with 5 bases in between. The CDR3 contains 12 residues. CDR1 and CDR2 from the germline V gene are SEHNR and FQNEAQ (reference sequence). The CDR3 region has the DNA TGTGCCAGCAGCGCGTCCTCCTACGAGCAGTACTTC. It translates to CASSASSYEQYF.

In its sample, this clonotype was seen a few times. The CDR3 DNA sequence: TGTGCCAGCAGCTTAAGGGATCGGAATGAGCAGTTCTTC. This translates into CASSLRDRNEQFF. The chain combines TRBV7-3 with TRBJ2-1; no definite D call. This CDR3 spans 13 amino acids. Germline CDR1 is SGHTA and CDR2 is FQGTGA. Trimming cost V 1 base and J 7 bases, with 8 bases left between them. The whole variable domain, filled in from reference TRBV7-3 and TRBJ2-1, reads GAGVSQTPSNKVTEKGKYVELRCDPISGHTALYWYRQSLGQGPEFLIYFQGTGAADDSGLPNDRFFAVRPEGSVSTLKIQRTERGDSAVYLCASSLRDRNEQFFGPGTRLTVL.

The chain couples TRBV18 to TRBJ2-7, with D tentatively TRBD2 (5 bases). Per germline, CDR1 KGHSH and CDR2 LQKENI. The CDR3 extends over 15 amino acids. Trimming left V 5 bases short and J 3 bases short, with 17 bases between. For the CDR3, the DNA is TGTGCCAGCTCATCGGGAAATACAGACTACTACGAGCAGTACTTC. This codes for CASSSGNTDYYEQYF.

V usage is TRBV7-9 and J usage is TRBJ1-2; 9 nucleotides line up with TRBD1. This CDR3 spans 18 amino acids. Germline CDR1 and CDR2: SEHNR and FQNEAQ (reference sequence). Trimming cost V 1 base and J 4 bases; bases outside gene matches: 13. CDR3 in amino acids: CASSLGNQAGQGRYGYTF. CDR3 sequence (DNA): TGTGCCAGCAGCTTAGGGAACCAAGCGGGACAGGGTCGCTATGGCTACACCTTC.

The V gene is TRBV18, the J gene TRBJ1-6; no firm D call. The germline gives CDR1 KGHSH, CDR2 LQKENI. Trimming stripped 3 bases from V and 5 bases from J, with 5 bases between. This CDR3 comprises 13 residues. CDR3 nucleotide sequence: TGTGCCAGCTCACCTTCCGATAATTCACCCCTCCACTTT. Its translation: CASSPSDNSPLHF.

This clonotype has just a few counts. The V gene is TRBV5-1, the J gene TRBJ2-6, with D possibly matching TRBD2 (5 bases). Trimming took 5 bases from V and 0 from J, leaving 9 bases between them. The length of the CDR3 is 15 residues. Germline CDR1 SGHRS, CDR2 YFSETQ. This chain's CDR3 is CASRAAVSGANVLTF. DNA of the CDR3: TGCGCCAGCAGGGCAGCGGTCTCTGGGGCCAACGTCCTGACTTTC.

The CDR3 DNA is TGTGCCGCAGGTCAGGCGGGGGGGCCCGAAGATACGCAGTATTTT. This translates into CAAGQAGGPEDTQYF. This chain links TRBV6-6 with TRBJ2-3, with TRBD2 identical over 9 bases. CDR1 and CDR2 from the germline V gene are MNHNY and SVGAGI (reference sequence). Trimming removed 11 bases from V and 5 bases from J; junction bases left unmatched: 14. The CDR3 consists of 15 residues.

CDR3 DNA sequence: TGTGCCAGCAGTCGCATGAGGGGGGTCGGGAACACTGAAGCTTTCTTT. Its translation: CASSRMRGVGNTEAFF. This rearrangement joins TRBV7-2 to TRBJ1-1, with a tentative D call TRBD1 (6 bases). V gave up 6 bases and J gave up 1 base, with 18 bases separating them. CDR1 and CDR2 from the germline V gene are SGHTA and FQGNSA. This CDR3 comprises 16 residues.

The genes are TRBV5-1 and TRBJ1-2; D is ambiguous. Deletions cut 9 bases from V and 4 bases from J, with 4 bases between. The germline CDR1 and CDR2 sequences are SGHRS and YFSETQ. There are 9 residues in the CDR3. The CDR3 here is CATRYGYTF. The CDR3 DNA is TGCGCCACCCGCTATGGCTACACCTTC.

The rearrangement uses TRBV7-2 and TRBJ2-3; D perhaps matches TRBD2 (6 bases). Trimming took 5 bases from V and 0 from J, leaving 15 bases between them. Germline V gives CDR1 SGHTA, CDR2 FQGNSA. This CDR3 comprises 16 residues. Written as DNA, the CDR3 is TGTGCCAGCAGCCCCTACGCGGGGCTTAGCACAGATACGCAGTATTTT. It yields the protein CASSPYAGLSTDTQYF.

The sample holds a few counts of this clonotype. CDR3 in amino acids: CASSYGRGDFF. Here the CDR3 DNA reads TGTGCCAGCAGTTACGGCAGGGGGGATTTCTTT. The V and J genes are TRBV6-6 and TRBJ1-1; 7 nucleotides agree with TRBD1. Germline trimming cut 2 bases from V and 13 bases from J; bases unmatched to any gene: 4. Germline V gene data show CDR1 as MNHNY and CDR2 as SVGAGI (reference sequence). The CDR3 runs 11 residues.

This clonotype was observed at least ten times. This rearrangement joins TRBV20-1 to TRBJ1-6; D remains ambiguous. V shed 0 bases and J shed 8 bases, with 20 bases lying between them. Germline V gives CDR1 DFQATT, CDR2 SNEGSKA (reference sequence). CDR3 length equals 17 residues. CDR3 region: CSARDYTQLGSDSPLHF. CDR3 in DNA: TGCAGTGCTAGAGATTACACCCAACTCGGTTCGGATTCACCCCTCCACTTT.

This clonotype was detected ten times or more. The chain couples TRBV5-1 to TRBJ1-1; 9 positions agree with TRBD1. Germline V CDR1 and CDR2: SGHRS, YFSETQ. This CDR3 region has 16 residues. With 0 bases clipped from V and 6 bases from J, the junction kept 9 bases outside the gene matches. The CDR3 DNA follows: TGCGCCAGCAGCTTGGCCGGACAGGGGAAGTATCCTGAAGCTTTCTTT. It is translated as CASSLAGQGKYPEAFF.

This chain joins TRBV11-2 and TRBJ1-6; D gene ambiguous. The CDR3 is 14 amino acids. Germline loops: CDR1 SGHAT, CDR2 FQNNGV. Trimming took off 5 bases at V and 6 bases at J, with 11 bases between the two ends. The CDR3 here is CASSPRSLNSPLHF. In nucleotides, the CDR3 is TGTGCCAGCAGCCCCCGCAGCCTTAATTCACCCCTCCACTTT.

The chain has TRBV5-4 and TRBJ1-1, with 8 bases identical to TRBD1. V lost 4 bases and J lost 5; bases outside the gene matches: 7. Per germline, CDR1 SGHNT and CDR2 YYREEE (reference sequence). This CDR3 spans 14 amino acids. CDR3 protein: CASSGRTGLTEAFF. In DNA form, the CDR3 reads TGTGCCAGCAGCGGGCGGACAGGGTTAACTGAAGCTTTCTTT. The full variable domain, with the rest looked up from reference TRBV5-4 and TRBJ1-1, is ETGVTQSPTHLIKTRGQQVTLRCSSQSGHNTVSWYQQALGQGPQFIFQYYREEENGRGNFPPRFSGLQFPNYSSELNVNALELDDSALYLCASSGRTGLTEAFFGQGTRLTVV.

The rearrangement joins TRBV4-2 to TRBJ1-4; D remains unclear. Germline V gene data show CDR1 as LGHNA and CDR2 as YNFKEQ. The CDR3 sequence is 18 residues long. V lost 0 bases and J 2 bases, leaving 16 bases between the germline ends. Here the CDR3 DNA reads TGTGCCAGCAGCCAAGAACTAGCACTAACCCTCACTAATGAAAAACTGTTTTTT. It yields the protein CASSQELALTLTNEKLFF.